Shown below are 17 T cell receptor beta chains from a single sample sequenced in a study of post-analysis software for immune sequencing data. Their antigens are not known. Every TCR beta cDNA library bore unique molecular identifiers. TCRdb ran MiXCR on the PCR reads and lists one entry per CDR3 protein. The profile shows 750,000 to 950,000 distinct CDR3 sequences, roughly 50% of them singletons. Study results and limitations: Four to six TRBV segments were more frequent in patients than controls; TRBV5-6, TRBV5-1 and TRBV20-1 belonged to this group.

Input material: blood. These receptors were collected from a girl aged 5-17 years with multiple sclerosis.

This sequence joins TRBV6-4 and TRBJ2-1; TRBD2 agrees at 12 bases. The CDR3 sequence is 18 residues long. The V and J ends lost 3 bases and 8 bases, in that order; junction bases with no gene match: 14. Germline V lookup: CDR1 MRHNA, CDR2 SNTAGT. The CDR3: CASSEVPLTSGSGDEQFF. The CDR3 DNA reads TGTGCCAGCAGTGAAGTCCCACTGACTAGCGGGAGTGGCGATGAGCAGTTCTTC.

The chain joins TRBV12-3 or TRBV12-4 to TRBJ2-1; D remains ambiguous. The CDR3 totals 14 residues. Trimming stripped 1 base from V and 8 bases from J, with 12 bases between. The CDR3 protein is CASSLEMAGDEQFF. The CDR3 DNA follows: TGTGCCAGCAGTTTAGAAATGGCAGGCGATGAGCAGTTCTTC.

The chain employs TRBV7-2 and TRBJ2-7, with D perhaps TRBD2 (5 bases). Trimming left V 3 bases short and J 3 bases short, with 9 bases between. The V gene's germline CDR1 is SGHTA and CDR2 FQGNSA. The CDR3 covers 13 residues. CDR3 loop: CASSFREGYEQYF. CDR3 DNA: TGTGCCAGCAGCTTCCGGGAAGGCTACGAGCAGTACTTC.

This chain connects TRBV3-1 to TRBJ2-6; D perhaps matches TRBD1 (5 bases). This CDR3 has 17 amino acids. V was cut by 6 bases and J by 1 base, with 16 bases left in between. CDR1 and CDR2 (germline): LGHDT, YNNKEL (reference sequence). The CDR3, as DNA: TGTGCCAGCAGGAGGAGTGAGGCAGGGTCTGGGGCCAACGTCCTGACTTTC. Its protein product is CASRRSEAGSGANVLTF.

The chain recombines TRBV29-1 with TRBJ2-7; D is unresolved. This CDR3 has 11 residues. Germline V gene lookup returns CDR1 SQVTM and CDR2 ANQGSEA. Trimming pared 4 bases from V and 5 bases from J, leaving 9 bases between. CDR3 coding DNA: TGCAGCGTTGCCCGGGCGGACGAGCAGTACTTC. As protein: CSVARADEQYF.

V and J are TRBV20-1 and TRBJ1-2; D uncertain. Per germline, CDR1 DFQATT and CDR2 SNEGSKA (reference sequence). This CDR3 is built from 14 residues. V was trimmed by 3 bases and J by 4 bases, leaving 15 bases between them. CDR3 region: CSASRDPSSYGYTF. The CDR3 DNA is TGCAGTGCTAGCCGCGATCCCAGCTCCTATGGCTACACCTTC.

This clonotype was observed once. The gene calls are TRBV6-1 and TRBJ2-7; D not resolved. The CDR3 totals 17 residues. Germline lookup yields CDR1 MNHNS and CDR2 SASEGT. V dropped 3 bases and J dropped 6 bases, with 24 bases sitting between them. DNA for the CDR3: TGTGCCAGCAGTGACCGCCGGAACAATGCGGCCTTGGGCGAGCAGTACTTC. This encodes CASSDRRNNAALGEQYF.

The DNA of the CDR3 is TGCAGCGTGACCCCCTTACTAGCGGGAGGGTCCTACGAGCAGTACTTC. This gives the protein CSVTPLLAGGSYEQYF. The gene calls are TRBV29-1 and TRBJ2-7; 13 positions agree with TRBD2. In germline, CDR1 is SQVTM, CDR2 ANQGSEA. V was pared by 6 bases and J by 1 base, with 9 bases of the junction left unmatched. The CDR3 runs to 16 residues.

In this sample, this clonotype turned up once. At one of its ends the junction is not consistent with the germline gene, which may arise from a read error. The chain employs TRBV6-5 and TRBJ2-5; no clear D. The DNA matches TRBJ2-7 better at its end, which makes the J call doubtful. CDR3 length equals 12 residues. In germline, CDR1 is MNHEY, CDR2 SVGAGI. The CDR3 is CTSSADGYEQYF. In DNA form, the CDR3 reads TGTACCAGCAGTGCCGACGGCTACGAGCAGTACTTC.

This clonotype was detected a few times. The chain uses TRBV20-1 and TRBJ2-7; 7 positions agree with TRBD1. CDR1 and CDR2 from the germline V gene are DFQATT and SNEGSKA (reference sequence). V dropped 5 bases and J dropped 1; count of bases not matched to a gene: 8. The CDR3 extends over 14 amino acids. Here the CDR3 reads CSASGTAPSYEQYF. CDR3 nucleotide sequence: TGCAGTGCTTCCGGGACAGCTCCATCCTACGAGCAGTACTTC.

The V call is TRBV12-3 or TRBV12-4, the J call TRBJ2-4; TRBD2 agrees at 7 bases. The J call may be mistaken, given a closer DNA end match to TRBJ2-7. This CDR3 is built from 13 residues. As DNA, the CDR3 is TGTGCCAGCAGTCGGACTAGTCCCCACGAGCAGTACTTC. This sequence encodes CASSRTSPHEQYF.

The genes are TRBV20-1 and TRBJ2-7, with no clear D. Gene TRBJ2-5 matches the end of the DNA better, so the J call may be wrong. This CDR3 region has 13 residues. Germline lookup yields CDR1 DFQATT and CDR2 SNEGSKA (reference sequence). For the CDR3, the DNA is TGCAGTGCTAGGGGTGGTCCCCTTGAGACCCAGTACTTC. Translated, it gives CSARGGPLETQYF.

The chain is built from TRBV5-1 and TRBJ2-1, with TRBD1 matching 10 bases. The germline V gene encodes CDR1 SGHRS and CDR2 YFSETQ. V lost 4 bases to trimming and J lost 2 bases; unmatched junction nucleotides: 3. The CDR3 is 15 amino acids. CDR3 bases: TGCGCCAGCAGCGGGACAGGGGCTACCTACAATGAGCAGTTCTTC. It is translated as CASSGTGATYNEQFF.

The V gene is TRBV3-1, the J gene TRBJ1-2; unclear D gene. There are 14 residues in the CDR3. Germline assignment: CDR1 LGHDT and CDR2 YNNKEL (reference sequence). V was clipped by 1 base and J by 2 bases, with 8 bases between them. The CDR3 reads CASSQGDGNYGYTF. The CDR3 nucleotides read TGTGCCAGCAGCCAAGGTGACGGCAACTATGGCTACACCTTC.

The chain carries TRBV15 and TRBJ2-1; TRBD2 matches 8 bases. The CDR3 runs 13 residues. V lost 6 bases to trimming and J lost 8 bases; unmatched junction nucleotides: 6. Per the germline V gene, CDR1 is LNHNV and CDR2 is YYDKDF (reference sequence). CDR3 in DNA: TGTGCCACCAGGCGGGGGGTTTTTGATGAGCAGTTCTTC. This codes for CATRRGVFDEQFF.

This clonotype was detected only a few times. The rearrangement links TRBV6-6 to TRBJ2-5; TRBD1 matches 9 bases. The junction had 14 bases not matched to a gene; V was cut back by 10 bases and J by 11 bases. The CDR3 loop spans 13 amino acids. Germline V gene sequence: CDR1 MNHNY, CDR2 SVGAGI (reference sequence). The chain's CDR3 is CATTGQGRGEQYF. CDR3 coding DNA: TGTGCCACGACTGGACAGGGGAGGGGGGAGCAGTACTTC.

This clonotype was found once. The chain employs TRBV7-9 and TRBJ2-7, with D possibly being TRBD2 (6 bases). The germline V gene has CDR1 SEHNR and CDR2 FQNEAQ (reference sequence). V was clipped by 4 bases and J by 5 bases, with 12 bases between them. This CDR3 comprises 13 residues. CDR3 protein: CASSSPEGNEQYF. The CDR3 nucleotides read TGTGCCAGCAGCTCACCGGAGGGGAACGAGCAGTACTTC.